The 6 T cell receptor beta chains below were found in one sample sequenced in a study of shared clonotypes between healthy human individuals. Only in-frame clones appear in the TCRdb table, and some are missing; sequencing was by immunoSEQ multiplex PCR. The data contain about 1.1 million clones, 70% to 80% of them singletons. The specimen was memory CD4+ T cells from PBMCs. Noted subset: CD45RA-negative fraction. The receptor source for this set is a man between 18 and 29 years old in good health. Some clones in this sample may be carry-over from other donors' samples.

This sequence joins TRBV5-1 and TRBJ1-4; no reliable D call. V lost 4 bases, J lost 0 bases, and 13 bases lay in between. This CDR3 spans 16 amino acids. The germline CDR1 and CDR2 sequences are SGHRS and YFSETQ. The CDR3 coding sequence is TGCGCCAGCAGCCCGGCTCTCGGGCCAACTAATGAAAAACTGTTTTTT. Its protein is CASSPALGPTNEKLFF.

The chain employs TRBV5-1 and TRBJ2-5, with D possibly matching TRBD2 (6 bases). This CDR3 has 15 residues. V was pared by 4 bases and J by 1 base, with 14 bases between. Per germline, CDR1 SGHRS and CDR2 YFSETQ. CDR3: CASSLIGTFQETQYF. CDR3 nucleotide sequence: TGCGCCAGCAGCCTGATAGGGACTTTCCAAGAGACCCAGTACTTC.

The chain recombines TRBV6-1 with TRBJ2-5, with D tentatively TRBD2 (5 bases). Trimming cost V 3 bases and J 2 bases, with 16 bases left between them. The CDR3 spans 16 residues. CDR1 is MNHNS, CDR2 SASEGT, per germline. The CDR3 DNA follows: TGTGCCAGCAGTGAGTTGGATGGTAGAGGGCAAGAGACCCAGTACTTC. Residues: CASSELDGRGQETQYF.

The genes are TRBV28 and TRBJ1-2; D ambiguous. This CDR3 has 12 amino acids. Per germline, CDR1 MDHEN and CDR2 SYDVKM. V was cut by 4 bases and J by 9 bases, with 12 bases left in between. CDR3 DNA sequence: TGTGCCAGCAGTTATGACACCAAACGCTACACCTTC. Translation gives CASSYDTKRYTF.

The chain combines TRBV27 with TRBJ2-6; 7 bases line up with TRBD2. V lost 8 bases to trimming and J lost 2 bases; unmatched junction nucleotides: 6. Looked up from germline, CDR1 is MNHEY and CDR2 is SMNVEV (reference sequence). The CDR3 spans 15 residues. CDR3 in amino acids: CASGGGTAGANVLTF. CDR3 coding DNA: TGTGCCAGCGGGGGGGGAACTGCTGGGGCCAACGTCCTGACTTTC.

The genes are TRBV5-1 and TRBJ2-1, with unresolved D. This CDR3 contains 15 residues. The germline V gene has CDR1 SGHRS and CDR2 YFSETQ. Trimming shortened V by 0 bases and J by 7 bases, and 14 bases separated the two germline ends. The CDR3 coding sequence is TGCGCCAGCAGCTTGGCCTATGGTAGTAGGAATGAGCAGTTCTTC. It translates to CASSLAYGSRNEQFF.